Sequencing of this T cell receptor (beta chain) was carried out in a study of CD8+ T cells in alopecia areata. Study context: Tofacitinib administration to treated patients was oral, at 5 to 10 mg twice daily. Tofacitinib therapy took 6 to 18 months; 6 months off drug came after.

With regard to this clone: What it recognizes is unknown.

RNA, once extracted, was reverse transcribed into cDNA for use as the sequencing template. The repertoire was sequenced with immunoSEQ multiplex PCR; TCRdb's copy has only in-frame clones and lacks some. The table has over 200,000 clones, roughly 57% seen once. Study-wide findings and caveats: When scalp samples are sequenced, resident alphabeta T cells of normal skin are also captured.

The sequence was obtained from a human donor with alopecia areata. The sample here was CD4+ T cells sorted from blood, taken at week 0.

CDR3 region: CAWSDNRGLREKLFF. The CDR3, as DNA: TGTGCCTGGAGCGATAACAGGGGGCTACGTGAAAAACTGTTTTTT. The genes are TRBV30 and TRBJ1-4, with TRBD1 matching 9 bases. Trimming cost V 3 bases and J 7 bases; bases outside gene matches: 9. CDR1 GTSNPN and CDR2 SVGIG come from the germline V gene (reference sequence). The CDR3 is 15 residues long.